The rows below give T cell receptor beta chains drawn from one sample of a study of blood T cell repertoires in COVID-19. Sequencing used immunoSEQ multiplex PCR; TCRdb keeps in-frame clones, though not all of them. Altogether around 150,000 clones are present, about 75% being singletons, with the ten largest covering around 2.9%. The sequenced sample consisted of PBMCs or T cells enriched from blood (not recorded which). The receptors derive from a woman aged 45-59 years who had recovered from COVID-19. Each CDR3 is given with its conserved first and last residue. D genes are given only for firm matches.

. | TRBJ1-1 | 14 | TRBV29-1 | CSVEGTAGGTEAFF | TGCAGCGTTGAGGGCACCGCAGGTGGCACTGAAGCTTTCTTT
TRBD1 | TRBJ1-2 | 14 | TRBV24-1 | CATSGQGRNYGYTF | TGTGCCACCAGTGGACAGGGTAGGAACTATGGCTACACCTTC
. | TRBJ1-5 | 16 | TRBV7-6 | CASSPGTRGSNQPQHF | TGTGCCAGCAGCCCCGGGACACGCGGGAGCAATCAGCCCCAGCATTTT
. | TRBJ2-6 | 13 | TRBV7-6 | CASSASGANVLTF | TGTGCCAGCAGCGCGTCTGGGGCCAACGTCCTGACTTTC
. | TRBJ1-1 | 14 | TRBV5-1 | CASSLRAGPTEAFF | TGCGCCAGCAGCTTGAGGGCAGGGCCCACTGAAGCTTTCTTT
TRBD2 | TRBJ2-2 | 17 | TRBV7-3 | CASSPIAGGTNTGELFF | TGTGCCAGCAGCCCAATAGCGGGAGGAACGAACACCGGGGAGCTGTTTTTT
TRBD2 | TRBJ2-3 | 17 | TRBV28 | CASSPGTSGKVTDTQYF | TGTGCCAGCAGTCCCGGGACTAGCGGGAAAGTAACAGATACGCAGTATTTT
TRBD2 | TRBJ2-3 | 14 | TRBV9 | CASSVEDSGNTQYF | TGTGCCAGCAGCGTAGAGGATAGCGGGAATACGCAGTATTTT
. | TRBJ1-6 | 13 | TRBV6-5 | CASSYSTDSPLHF | TGTGCCAGCAGTTATTCAACAGATTCACCCCTCCACTTT
TRBD2 | TRBJ2-5 | 16 | TRBV5-1 | CASSLAISGGAETQYF | TGCGCCAGCAGCTTGGCCATTAGCGGGGGGGCGGAGACCCAGTACTTC
. | TRBJ2-5 | 17 | TRBV9 | CASSVGTGFEGSETQYF | TGTGCCAGCAGCGTAGGAACAGGGTTTGAGGGCTCGGAGACCCAGTACTTC